This T cell receptor beta chain was retrieved from a study of memory CD4+ T cells and cytomegalovirus serostatus (dated by TCRdb to between 2018 and 2021). Regarding the research as a whole: The roughly 33 healthy Belgian adults in the cohort included 9 who were CMV seropositive and 24 who were CMV seronegative. The study sequenced CD4+ memory TCRbeta repertoires of a Belgian cohort with known cytomegalovirus serostatus to replicate a published TCR-based CMV serostatus classifier.

Points the paper makes about the study in general: Among the approximately 160 previously reported CMV-associated TCRbeta sequences, about 71 showed up in the CD4+ memory repertoires, with each one found in between one and five individuals. For predicting CMV serostatus, the median bootstrapped AUC was approximately 0.95 using the original framework and roughly 0.91 using a US-trained random forest. A median bootstrapped AUC of approximately 0.95 with a 95% CI of 0.76-1.00 was achieved on the Belgian cohort by the original-framework classifier. The results were interpreted as suggesting that the CMV-associated TCR signature is mostly present in the CD4+ memory repertoire. Only CD4+CD45RO+ memory cells were sequenced, in contrast to the original study, which included naive and memory CD4+ and CD8+ populations.

Concerning this clone: What antigen it recognizes has not been identified. The record has no base qualities; no much larger clone is one base away.

V is shortened by 6 bases, J by 6 bases, and the region joining them spans 24 bases. Via the germline V gene, CDR1 is MDHEN and CDR2 SYDVKM. There are 18 amino acids in the CDR3, from cysteine to phenylalanine inclusive. The DNA shown is the 54-base CDR3, in frame from base 1. The Quick-DNA Microprep Kit was used to extract genomic DNA from the sorted cells. Amplification of TCRbeta DNA was done with the immunoSEQ hsTCRbeta kit, following the protocol from the manufacturer. An Illumina MiSeq instrument was used to sequence the TCRbeta libraries. For the original study's pipeline: Removing out-of-frame sequences left 2,204,828 distinct TCRbeta sequences, an average of around 67,000 per individual. Each individual was scored according to the count of 160 or so previously reported CMV-associated TCRbeta sequences and the total productive distinct TCRbeta count. A beta-binomial model was reimplemented in Python, and scikit-learn random forests with default parameters were trained on US cohort data. Classifier performance on the Belgian cohort was reported as the median AUC with percentile confidence intervals calculated over 10,000 bootstrap iterations. TCRdb carries this immuneACCESS record with in-frame sequences only. Its versions omit some clonotypes, under half of them owing to an unresolved V gene in the studies checked, with the rest unexplained. That table furnishes V, J and clone size, whereas the DNA furnished D and trimming. The sample table holds 80,000 to 100,000 clones, of which 80% were seen once. Of the sample, about 3.5% is held by the ten largest clones.

A FACSAria II was used to sort memory CD4+ T cells, defined as single viable CD3+CD4+CD8-CD45RO+ cells. CMV serostatus was determined with a Roche Elecsys assay detecting serum IgG against CMV pp150, pp28, p38 and p52. Once the samples were thawed, total CD4+ T cells were enriched through positive selection using CD4 magnetic microbeads. The samples came from a separate study whose specific focus was interrogating the CD4+ T cell memory repertoire. Following standard operating procedures, peripheral blood mononuclear cells were isolated and cryopreserved, while serum was kept at -80 degrees C. CD3-PerCP (BW264/56), CD4-APC (RPA-T4), CD45RO-PE (UCHT1) and CD8-Pacific Orange (3B5) antibodies were used for staining, and non-viable cells were excluded with Sytox blue.

Source material: memory CD4+ T cells from blood. The sequence came from an adult in good health and CMV-seropositive. The rearranged chain carries TRBV28 and TRBJ1-6; TRBD1 is a weak D gene call, 6 bases matching. The CDR3 sequence is CASSSYTTSRGGNSPLHF. The sequenced DNA is TGTGCCAGCAGCAGTTACACTACCTCCAGGGGTGGTAATTCACCCCTCCACTTT.